The 30 T cell receptor beta chains presented below share a single source sample, sequenced in a study of blood T cell repertoires in COVID-19. Here immunoSEQ multiplex PCR was the method, and the copy in TCRdb shows in-frame clones only, minus some. The sample yields 90,000 to 100,000 clones, roughly 82% seen once. Sequenced input: peripheral blood. The receptor source for this set is an elderly man with acute or convalescent COVID-19.

This clone was observed once. CDR3 protein: CASSPVQGGEKLFF. CDR3 bases: TGTGCCAGCAGCCCCGTACAGGGCGGTGAAAAACTGTTTTTT. The rearrangement joins TRBV3-1 (or the pseudogene TRBV3-2) to TRBJ1-4; possible D gene TRBD1, 6 bases. V lost 4 bases to trimming and J lost 7 bases, with 13 bases between them. CDR1 and CDR2 from the germline V gene are LGHDT and YNNKEL (reference sequence). CDR3 length: 14 residues.

This clone has just one count. The chain employs TRBV6-1 and TRBJ1-6; D is undetermined. CDR3 length: 16 amino acids. Germline CDR1 is MNHNS and CDR2 is SASEGT. Trimming removed 1 base from V and 4 bases from J, with 11 bases in between. CDR3 amino acids: CASSEDRGRYNSPLHF. Here the CDR3 DNA reads TGTGCCAGCAGTGAAGACCGGGGTCGATATAATTCACCCCTCCACTTT.

The genes are TRBV27 and TRBJ2-7, with 7 bases aligning to TRBD1. V was pared by 5 bases and J by 5 bases, with 12 bases of the junction left unmatched. The germline V gene encodes CDR1 MNHEY and CDR2 SMNVEV (reference sequence). CDR3 length equals 15 residues. CDR3 amino acids: CASSLDRDVANEQYF. The CDR3 DNA follows: TGTGCCAGCAGTCTCGACAGGGATGTTGCTAACGAGCAGTACTTC.

This clone was observed a single time. The V and J genes are TRBV19 and TRBJ1-1, with 8 bases identical to TRBD1. The CDR3 length is 17 residues. Germline CDR1 is LNHDA and CDR2 is SQIVND (reference sequence). The V segment lost 10 bases and the J segment 0 bases; nucleotides outside the gene matches: 16. The CDR3 reads CATEDPSGQGMNTEAFF. CDR3 in DNA: TGTGCCACCGAGGACCCCTCCGGACAGGGAATGAACACTGAAGCTTTCTTT.

The chain combines TRBV5-1 with TRBJ1-2, with TRBD1 as a possible D gene (5 bases). Looked up from germline, CDR1 is SGHRS and CDR2 is YFSETQ. The CDR3 is 14 residues long. V dropped 0 bases and J dropped 4 bases, with 10 bases sitting between them. CDR3 nucleotides: TGCGCCAGCAGCTTGGAAGGGGCCATCTATGGCTACACCTTC. As protein: CASSLEGAIYGYTF.

This sequence joins TRBV19 and TRBJ2-7; perhaps TRBD1 as D (6 bases). CDR1 and CDR2 (germline): LNHDA, SQIVND (reference sequence). Trimming took off 3 bases at V and 1 base at J, with 13 bases between the two ends. The length of the CDR3 is 15 residues. In DNA, the CDR3 is TGTGCCAGTAGTATTGACAGGTTCGGTTCCTACGAGCAGTACTTC. It yields the protein CASSIDRFGSYEQYF.

The genes are TRBV15 and TRBJ2-1; 8 bases match TRBD1. The CDR3 loop spans 15 amino acids. Germline V gene data show CDR1 as LNHNV and CDR2 as YYDKDF (reference sequence). J was trimmed by 8 bases and V by 0 bases; bases with no gene match: 6. The CDR3 nucleotides read TGTGCCACCAGCAGAGACCCAGGGGGCGCGGATGAGCAGTTCTTC. Residues: CATSRDPGGADEQFF.

The J gene is TRBJ1-1, the V gene TRBV6-6; no reliable D call. Germline V gene sequence: CDR1 MNHNY, CDR2 SVGAGI (reference sequence). Trimming took 11 bases from V and 2 from J, leaving 6 bases between them. This CDR3 comprises 10 residues. The CDR3 here is CAVRNTEAFF. DNA of the CDR3: TGTGCCGTGAGAAACACTGAAGCTTTCTTT.

The rearrangement links TRBV27 to TRBJ2-7, with D possibly TRBD1 on 7 matching bases. Germline lookup yields CDR1 MNHEY and CDR2 SMNVEV (reference sequence). The CDR3 runs to 14 residues. Deletions cut 2 bases from V and 6 bases from J, with 14 bases between. The CDR3 sequence is CASSLGRGVSEQYF. In DNA form, the CDR3 reads TGTGCCAGCAGTTTAGGCAGGGGGGTCTCCGAGCAGTACTTC.

The chain couples TRBV7-9 to TRBJ2-1; TRBD1 agrees at 10 bases. CDR3 length: 15 residues. Germline CDR1 reads SEHNR; CDR2 reads FQNEAQ (reference sequence). The trim removed 7 bases at V and 4 bases at J, leaving 7 bases unmatched. CDR3 protein: CASTRTGGPYNEQFF. CDR3 sequence (DNA): TGTGCCAGCACACGGACAGGGGGTCCTTACAATGAGCAGTTCTTC.

The rearrangement links TRBV10-1 to TRBJ2-5, with D hard to call. Germline V gene sequence: CDR1 WNHNN, CDR2 SYGVQD (reference sequence). The CDR3 is 13 amino acids. Between the trimmed V and J ends, which lost 2 bases and 3 bases, there was a span of 7 bases. This CDR3 reads CASSETEKETQYF. Here the CDR3 DNA reads TGCGCCAGCAGTGAGACAGAAAAAGAGACCCAGTACTTC.

CDR3 loop: CSASRTGSTDTQYF. In DNA form, the CDR3 reads TGCAGTGCTAGTAGGACGGGAAGCACAGATACGCAGTATTTT. J is TRBJ2-3 and V is TRBV20-1, with a possible D match to TRBD2 (5 bases). Trimming pared 3 bases from V and 0 bases from J, leaving 10 bases between. This CDR3 region has 14 residues. Germline loops: CDR1 DFQATT, CDR2 SNEGSKA (reference sequence).

The chain combines TRBV3-1 (or the pseudogene TRBV3-2) with TRBJ1-5; D is possibly TRBD1 (5 bases). The CDR3 extends over 14 amino acids. Per the germline V gene, CDR1 is LGHDT and CDR2 is YNNKEL (reference sequence). V was shortened by 2 bases and J by 7 bases, with 12 bases between the two germline ends. The CDR3: CASSQTPGSQPQHF. The CDR3 DNA is TGTGCCAGCAGCCAAACCCCAGGGTCCCAGCCCCAGCATTTT.

The chain links TRBV18 to TRBJ2-4; the match to TRBD1 covers 10 bases. Germline CDR1 is KGHSH and CDR2 is LQKENI. The CDR3 sequence is 17 residues long. Trimming removed 4 bases from V and 1 base from J; junction bases left unmatched: 7. The CDR3 bases are TGTGCCAGCTCACTGACCGGGACAGGGGTCGCCAAAAACATTCAGTACTTC. Its translation is CASSLTGTGVAKNIQYF.

The rearrangement links TRBV24-1 to TRBJ1-2; 7 nucleotides match TRBD1. Germline V CDR1 and CDR2: KGHDR, SFDVKD. The CDR3 is made up of 15 amino acids. Trimming cost V 2 bases and J 2 bases; bases outside gene matches: 4. The DNA of the CDR3 is TGTGCCACCAGTGATTATGCAGGGGGGAACTATGGCTACACCTTC. Translation gives CATSDYAGGNYGYTF.

V and J are TRBV29-1 and TRBJ1-1, with D tentatively TRBD1 (6 bases). Trimming stripped 3 bases from V and 1 base from J, with 9 bases between. The CDR3 covers 13 residues. Germline V gene lookup returns CDR1 SQVTM and CDR2 ANQGSEA. The CDR3 loop is CSVDWGQNTEAFF. The CDR3 coding sequence is TGCAGCGTTGATTGGGGGCAGAACACTGAAGCTTTCTTT.

The J gene is TRBJ1-1, the V gene TRBV6-5; 9 bases fit TRBD1. Trimming at V came to 2 bases and at J to 1 base, leaving 5 bases not matched to a gene. The CDR3 totals 16 residues. Per the germline V gene, CDR1 is MNHEY and CDR2 is SVGAGI. CDR3 sequence: CASSYGVGQGNTEAFF. Written as DNA, the CDR3 is TGTGCCAGCAGTTACGGAGTGGGACAGGGGAACACTGAAGCTTTCTTT.

V usage is TRBV4-3 and J usage is TRBJ1-2; no definite D call. V gave up 3 bases and J gave up 4 bases, with 15 bases separating them. CDR3 length equals 15 residues. CDR1 is LGHNA and CDR2 is YSLEER in the germline V gene. The CDR3 loop reads CASSQGDIGGYGYTF. The DNA of the CDR3 is TGCGCCAGCAGCCAGGGCGACATTGGAGGCTATGGCTACACCTTC.

This clone was observed a handful of times. CDR3 coding DNA: TGTGCCAGCAGCGTCACAACGACTAGCGGGGGCACAGATACGCAGTATTTT. This sequence encodes CASSVTTTSGGTDTQYF. The chain is built from TRBV9 and TRBJ2-3; 11 nucleotides align to TRBD2. The CDR3 is 17 residues long. V was clipped by 2 bases and J by 1 base; unmatched bases: 6. Germline loops: CDR1 SGDLS, CDR2 YYNGEE.

This clone showed up just once. The V gene is TRBV19, the J gene TRBJ2-1; D uncertain. CDR3 length: 16 amino acids. Germline assignment: CDR1 LNHDA and CDR2 SQIVND (reference sequence). Trimming removed 1 base from V and 6 bases from J, with 16 bases in between. The CDR3 protein is CASSIVGSTPGNEQFF. CDR3 bases: TGTGCCAGTAGTATAGTTGGCTCCACCCCGGGCAATGAGCAGTTCTTC.

The gene calls are TRBV2 and TRBJ2-7, with 12 bases lining up with TRBD2. The CDR3 runs to 15 residues. After removal of 8 bases from V and 5 bases from J, the junction contained 10 bases not matched to a gene. The germline V gene has CDR1 SNHLY and CDR2 FYNNEI. The CDR3 DNA reads TGTGCCAGCGGGGGGACCAGGACTAGCGGGGACGAGCAGTACTTC. Residues: CASGGTRTSGDEQYF.

The gene calls are TRBV11-3 and TRBJ2-2, with TRBD1 as a possible D gene (6 bases). The V gene's germline CDR1 is SGHNT and CDR2 YENEEA. Trimming took off 2 bases at V and 5 bases at J, with 12 bases between the two ends. This CDR3 is built from 15 residues. CDR3 nucleotides: TGTGCCAGCAGCTTATCAGGGGTAGGAACCGGGGAGCTGTTTTTT. Translated, it gives CASSLSGVGTGELFF.

V gene TRBV7-9 combines with J gene TRBJ2-2; no reliable D call. The V end lost 5 bases, the J end lost 4 bases, and 2 bases lay between the germline ends. Germline CDR1 SEHNR, CDR2 FQNEAQ (reference sequence). The CDR3 totals 11 residues. The CDR3 DNA is TGTGCCAGCAGCCTCACCGGGGAGCTGTTTTTT. Its translation is CASSLTGELFF.

The chain employs TRBV7-9 and TRBJ2-7; 10 nucleotides match TRBD1. With 4 bases clipped from V and 7 bases from J, the junction kept 10 bases outside the gene matches. The CDR3 is 15 residues long. Germline V lookup: CDR1 SEHNR, CDR2 FQNEAQ (reference sequence). The CDR3 region has the DNA TGTGCCAGCAGCTACGTTGGGACAGGGGTCGAGGAGCAGTACTTC. Amino acids: CASSYVGTGVEEQYF.

The gene calls are TRBV2 and TRBJ1-4; D gene uncertain. The CDR3 runs to 15 residues. V dropped 2 bases and J dropped 8 bases, with 15 bases sitting between them. Germline CDR1 reads SNHLY; CDR2 reads FYNNEI. The CDR3 nucleotides are TGTGCCAGCAGTGAAACGTGGGGAGAAGGGGAAAAACTGTTTTTT. This codes for CASSETWGEGEKLFF.

This chain connects TRBV2 to TRBJ1-6, with a tentative D call TRBD1 (6 bases). V lost 6 bases and J 10 bases, leaving 25 bases between the germline ends. This CDR3 has 17 residues. Germline V gene lookup returns CDR1 SNHLY and CDR2 FYNNEI. The CDR3 DNA reads as TGTGCCAGCAGGGGGGCCTTTGGTTCAGGGGTACGATCACCCCTCCACTTT. As protein: CASRGAFGSGVRSPLHF. The whole variable domain, filled in from reference TRBV2 and TRBJ1-6, reads EPEVTQTPSHQVTQMGQEVILRCVPISNHLYFYWYRQILGQKVEFLVSFYNNEISEKSEIFDDQFSVERPDGSNFTLKIRSTKLEDSAMYFCASRGAFGSGVRSPLHFGNGTRLTVT.

This clone showed up just a few times. This chain links TRBV24-1 with TRBJ2-1; a weak D match, TRBD2 (6 bases). Germline loops: CDR1 KGHDR, CDR2 SFDVKD. The ends were cut back, 3 bases at V and 5 bases at J, with 13 bases in the middle. The length of the CDR3 is 15 residues. In DNA form, the CDR3 reads TGTGCCACCAGTGATCCGGGACTCCCGAACAATGAGCAGTTCTTC. Amino acids: CATSDPGLPNNEQFF.

The rearrangement links TRBV10-3 to TRBJ2-7, with TRBD2 matching over 10 bases. CDR1 and CDR2 (germline): ENHRY, SYGVKD. V shed 2 bases and J 0 bases; nucleotides not matched to a gene: 1. CDR3 length: 15 residues. As DNA, the CDR3 is TGTGCCATCAGTGAGACTAGCGGGGCCTCCTACGAGCAGTACTTC. It codes for CAISETSGASYEQYF.

The CDR3 reads CASSLSPAVGSPLHF. The CDR3 region has the DNA TGTGCCAGCAGTTTATCTCCCGCGGTGGGTTCACCCCTCCACTTT. V is TRBV27 and J is TRBJ1-6; D uncertain. This CDR3 is 15 amino acids long. V gave up 0 bases and J gave up 9 bases, with 12 bases separating them. Germline V gene lookup returns CDR1 MNHEY and CDR2 SMNVEV (reference sequence).

The chain is built from TRBV19 and TRBJ1-5, with a tentative D call TRBD1 (5 bases). The germline CDR1 and CDR2 sequences are LNHDA and SQIVND (reference sequence). This CDR3 comprises 15 residues. V was trimmed by 3 bases and J by 6 bases, leaving 15 bases between them. Written as DNA, the CDR3 is TGTGCCAGTAGTATGAAAACAGGATATAGTCAGCCCCAGCATTTT. Protein sequence: CASSMKTGYSQPQHF.